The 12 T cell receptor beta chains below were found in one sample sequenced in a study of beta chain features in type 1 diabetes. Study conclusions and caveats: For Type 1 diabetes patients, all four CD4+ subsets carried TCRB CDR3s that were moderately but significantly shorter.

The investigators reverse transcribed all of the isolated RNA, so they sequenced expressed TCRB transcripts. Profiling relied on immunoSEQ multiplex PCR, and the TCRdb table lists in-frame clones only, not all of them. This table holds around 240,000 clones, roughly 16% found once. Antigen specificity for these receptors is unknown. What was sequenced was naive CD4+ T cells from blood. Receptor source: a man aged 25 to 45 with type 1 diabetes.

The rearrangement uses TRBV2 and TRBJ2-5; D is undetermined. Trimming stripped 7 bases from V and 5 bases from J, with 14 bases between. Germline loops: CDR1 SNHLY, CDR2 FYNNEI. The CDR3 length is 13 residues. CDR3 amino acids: CASKGDGDETQYF. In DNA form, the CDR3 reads TGTGCCAGCAAAGGAGATGGGGATGAGACCCAGTACTTC.

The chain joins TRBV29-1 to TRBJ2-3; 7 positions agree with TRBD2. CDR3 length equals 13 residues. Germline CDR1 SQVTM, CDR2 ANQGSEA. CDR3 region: CSLLAGGTDTQYF. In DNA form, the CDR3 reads TGCAGTCTCCTCGCGGGGGGCACAGATACGCAGTATTTT.

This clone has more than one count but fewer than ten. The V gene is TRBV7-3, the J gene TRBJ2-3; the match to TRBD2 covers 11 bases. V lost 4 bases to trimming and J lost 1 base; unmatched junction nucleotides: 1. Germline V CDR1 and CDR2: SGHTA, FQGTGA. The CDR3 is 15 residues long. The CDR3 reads CASSWGLAGTDTQYF. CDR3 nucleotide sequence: TGTGCCAGCAGCTGGGGACTAGCGGGCACAGATACGCAGTATTTT.

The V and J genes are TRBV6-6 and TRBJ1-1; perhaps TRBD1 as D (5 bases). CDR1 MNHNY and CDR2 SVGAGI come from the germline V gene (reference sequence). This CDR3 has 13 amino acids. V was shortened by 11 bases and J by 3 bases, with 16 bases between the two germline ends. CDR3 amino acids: CAGTGTADTEAFF. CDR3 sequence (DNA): TGTGCCGGTACGGGGACCGCGGACACTGAAGCTTTCTTT.

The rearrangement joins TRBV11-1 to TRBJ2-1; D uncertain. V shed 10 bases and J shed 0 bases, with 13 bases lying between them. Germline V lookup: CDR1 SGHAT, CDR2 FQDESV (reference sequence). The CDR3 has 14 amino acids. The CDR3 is CATRGRASYNEQFF. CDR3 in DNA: TGTGCCACCAGAGGTAGGGCCTCCTACAATGAGCAGTTCTTC.

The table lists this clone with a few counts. CDR3 nucleotides: TGTGCCAGCAGCCAAGATTTGTCGCTAAAAAACACCGGGGAGCTGTTTTTT. Its protein is CASSQDLSLKNTGELFF. This sequence joins TRBV14 and TRBJ2-2, with unresolved D. The CDR3 is 17 residues long. CDR1 is SGHDN, CDR2 FVKESK, per germline. V gave up 0 bases and J gave up 2 bases, with 13 bases separating them.

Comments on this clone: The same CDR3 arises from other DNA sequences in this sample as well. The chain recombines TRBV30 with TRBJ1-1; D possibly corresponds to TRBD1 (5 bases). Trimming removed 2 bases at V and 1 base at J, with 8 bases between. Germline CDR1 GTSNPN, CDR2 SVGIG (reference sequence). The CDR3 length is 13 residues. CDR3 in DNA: TGTGCCTGGAGTCGTCAGGGGAACACTGAAGCTTTCTTT. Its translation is CAWSRQGNTEAFF.

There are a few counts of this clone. The CDR3 DNA reads TGCAGCGTTGGTTGGGGCTACGAGCAGTACTTC. Protein product: CSVGWGYEQYF. The rearrangement joins TRBV29-1 to TRBJ2-7, with D hard to call. Deletions cut 4 bases from V and 3 bases from J, with 7 bases between. Germline CDR1 is SQVTM and CDR2 is ANQGSEA. This CDR3 spans 11 amino acids.

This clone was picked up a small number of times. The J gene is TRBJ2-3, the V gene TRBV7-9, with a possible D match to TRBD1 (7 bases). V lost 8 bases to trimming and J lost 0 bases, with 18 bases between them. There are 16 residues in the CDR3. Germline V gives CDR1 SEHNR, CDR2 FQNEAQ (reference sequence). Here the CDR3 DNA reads TGTGCCAGCGTCAGGGGGGAGTCCGCTAGCACAGATACGCAGTATTTT. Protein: CASVRGESASTDTQYF. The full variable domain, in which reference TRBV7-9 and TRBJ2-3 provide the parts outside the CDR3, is DTGVSQNPRHKITKRGQNVTFRCDPISEHNRLYWYRQTLGQGPEFLTYFQNEAQLEKSRLLSDRFSAERPKGSFSTLEIQRTEQGDSAMYLCASVRGESASTDTQYFGPGTRLTVL.

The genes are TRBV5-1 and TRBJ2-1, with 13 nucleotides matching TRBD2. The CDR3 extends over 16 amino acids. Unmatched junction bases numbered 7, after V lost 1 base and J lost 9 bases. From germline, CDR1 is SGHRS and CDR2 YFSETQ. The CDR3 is CASSLTGLAGTGEQFF. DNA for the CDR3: TGCGCCAGCAGCTTGACGGGACTAGCGGGAACGGGTGAGCAGTTCTTC.

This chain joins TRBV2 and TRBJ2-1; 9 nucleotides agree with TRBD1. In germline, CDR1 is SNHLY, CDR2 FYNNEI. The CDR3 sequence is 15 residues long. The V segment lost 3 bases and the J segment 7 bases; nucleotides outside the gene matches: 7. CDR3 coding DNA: TGTGCCAGCAGTGATAGGGACAGGGTGCGGAATGAGCAGTTCTTC. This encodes CASSDRDRVRNEQFF. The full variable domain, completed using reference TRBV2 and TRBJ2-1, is EPEVTQTPSHQVTQMGQEVILRCVPISNHLYFYWYRQILGQKVEFLVSFYNNEISEKSEIFDDQFSVERPDGSNFTLKIRSTKLEDSAMYFCASSDRDRVRNEQFFGPGTRLTVL.

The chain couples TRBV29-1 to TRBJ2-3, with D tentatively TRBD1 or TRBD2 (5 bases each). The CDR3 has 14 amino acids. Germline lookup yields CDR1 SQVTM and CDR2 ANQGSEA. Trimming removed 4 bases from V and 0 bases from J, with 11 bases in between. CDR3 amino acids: CSVGDGSSTDTQYF. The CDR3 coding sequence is TGCAGCGTTGGGGACGGCTCTAGCACAGATACGCAGTATTTT.